Following are 8 T cell receptor beta chains from one sample sequenced in a study of shared clonotypes between healthy human individuals. Some clones are missing from TCRdb's copy, which holds only in-frame ones; the method was immunoSEQ multiplex PCR. This table holds about 670,000 clones, about 78% found once. Specimen: memory CD4+ T cells sorted from blood. This sample's subset: CD45RA-negative fraction. The receptors stem from a woman aged 25 to 39 in good health.

The chain links TRBV2 to TRBJ2-2; D remains ambiguous. This CDR3 comprises 14 residues. CDR1 and CDR2 (germline): SNHLY, FYNNEI. Trimming shortened V by 6 bases and J by 5 bases, and 13 bases separated the two germline ends. The DNA for the CDR3 is TGTGCCAGCAGGACCCAGTGGGCTACCGGGGAGCTGTTTTTT. Protein sequence: CASRTQWATGELFF.

This chain connects TRBV4-1 to TRBJ1-3; D is unclear. The CDR3 runs to 18 residues. Trimming left V 1 base short and J 0 bases short, with 16 bases between. Germline loops: CDR1 MGHRA, CDR2 YSYEKL. As DNA, the CDR3 is TGCGCCAGCAGCCAAGTGGATTTAGGGTTCGTCTCTGGAAACACCATATATTTT. Translation: CASSQVDLGFVSGNTIYF.

The rearrangement uses TRBV30 and TRBJ1-4; no clear D. Per germline, CDR1 GTSNPN and CDR2 SVGIG (reference sequence). This CDR3 contains 13 residues. The V and J ends lost 2 bases and 5 bases respectively, with 9 bases between them. The CDR3 nucleotides read TGTGCCTGGAGTCCCTCGGCGAATGAAAAACTGTTTTTT. This gives the protein CAWSPSANEKLFF. Filled out from reference TRBV30 and TRBJ1-4, the complete variable domain reads SQTIHQWPATLVQPVGSPLSLECTVEGTSNPNLYWYRQAAGRGLQLLFYSVGIGQISSEVPQNLSASRPQDRQFILSSKKLLLSDSGFYLCAWSPSANEKLFFGSGTQLSVL.

CDR3 loop: CASSLVHRGIRRPYNEQFF. The CDR3 DNA sequence: TGTGCCAGCAGCTTAGTCCATAGGGGCATTCGTAGACCATACAATGAGCAGTTCTTC. The genes are TRBV11-2 and TRBJ2-1, with D possibly being TRBD1 (5 bases). The CDR3 has 19 residues. Looked up from germline, CDR1 is SGHAT and CDR2 is FQNNGV. V was clipped by 1 base and J by 4 bases, with 23 bases between them.

V and J are TRBV15 and TRBJ2-2, with D possibly matching TRBD1 (8 bases). Per the germline V gene, CDR1 is LNHNV and CDR2 is YYDKDF (reference sequence). This CDR3 contains 17 residues. Deletions cut 0 bases from V and 7 bases from J, with 18 bases between. CDR3 residues: CATSRDQAGQVIGELFF. Written as DNA, the CDR3 is TGTGCCACCAGCAGAGATCAAGCGGGACAGGTTATCGGGGAGCTGTTTTTT.

This clone came up once. The gene calls are TRBV12-5 and TRBJ2-3, with 11 positions matching TRBD2. The CDR3 contains 16 residues. CDR1 and CDR2 from the germline V gene are LGHNT and FRNRAP. With 0 bases clipped from V and 4 bases from J, the junction kept 3 bases outside the gene matches. The CDR3 DNA is TGTGCTAGTGGTTTGGTACTAGCGGGAGTGGCAGATACGCAGTATTTT. Translated: CASGLVLAGVADTQYF.

This clone appeared a few times. The V and J genes are TRBV27 and TRBJ2-2, with 13 bases fitting TRBD2. Germline loops: CDR1 MNHEY, CDR2 SMNVEV (reference sequence). The length of the CDR3 is 19 residues. V shed 6 bases and J 2 bases; nucleotides not matched to a gene: 12. CDR3 DNA sequence: TGTGCCAGCAGACCGCACCCTGGGACTAGCGGGACCAACACCGGGGAGCTGTTTTTT. Residues: CASRPHPGTSGTNTGELFF.

The V and J genes are TRBV10-1 and TRBJ2-5; 8 bases are shared with TRBD2. The J call is in doubt because the DNA end fits TRBJ2-7 better. This CDR3 comprises 13 residues. In germline, CDR1 is WNHNN, CDR2 SYGVQD (reference sequence). Written as DNA, the CDR3 is TGCGCCAGCGCCGGGACTAGTAACGACGAGCAGTACTTC. Translating it yields CASAGTSNDEQYF.